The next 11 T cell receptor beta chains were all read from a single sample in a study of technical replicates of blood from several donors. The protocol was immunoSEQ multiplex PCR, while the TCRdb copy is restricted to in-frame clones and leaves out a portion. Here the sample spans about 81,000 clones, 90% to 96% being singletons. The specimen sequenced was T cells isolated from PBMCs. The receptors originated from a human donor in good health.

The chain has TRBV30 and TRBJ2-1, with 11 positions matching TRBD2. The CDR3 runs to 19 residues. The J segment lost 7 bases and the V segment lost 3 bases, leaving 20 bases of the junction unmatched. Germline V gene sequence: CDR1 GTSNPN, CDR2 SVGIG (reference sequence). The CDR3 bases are TGTGCCTGGAGGGTCCCGGTTAACCATAGGGGACTAGCGGTGAATGAGCAGTTCTTC. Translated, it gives CAWRVPVNHRGLAVNEQFF.

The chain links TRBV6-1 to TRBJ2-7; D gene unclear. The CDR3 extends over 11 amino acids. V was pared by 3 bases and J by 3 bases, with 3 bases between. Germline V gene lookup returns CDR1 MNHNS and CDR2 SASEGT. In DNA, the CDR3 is TGTGCCAGCAGTGACTACTACGAGCAGTACTTC. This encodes CASSDYYEQYF.

DNA for the CDR3: TGTGCCAGCAGCTTGGGTCAGTCCTACGAGCAGTACTTC. Protein product: CASSLGQSYEQYF. The chain combines TRBV5-4 with TRBJ2-7; no firm D call. This CDR3 region has 13 residues. V lost 0 bases and J lost 1, with 5 bases in between. CDR1 is SGHNT and CDR2 is YYREEE in the germline V gene (reference sequence).

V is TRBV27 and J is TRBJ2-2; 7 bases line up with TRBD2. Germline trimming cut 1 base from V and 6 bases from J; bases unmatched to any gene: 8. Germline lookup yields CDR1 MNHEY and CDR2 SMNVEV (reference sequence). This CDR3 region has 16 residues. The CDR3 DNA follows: TGTGCCAGCAGTTTATACCTAGCGGAAGGGGCCGGGGAGCTGTTTTTT. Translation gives CASSLYLAEGAGELFF.

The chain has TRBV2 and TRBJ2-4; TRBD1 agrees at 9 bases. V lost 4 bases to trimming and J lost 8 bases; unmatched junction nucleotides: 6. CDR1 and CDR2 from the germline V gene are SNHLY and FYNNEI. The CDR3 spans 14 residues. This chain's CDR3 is CASSGDREVDIQYF. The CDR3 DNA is TGTGCCAGCAGTGGGGACAGGGAAGTAGACATTCAGTACTTC. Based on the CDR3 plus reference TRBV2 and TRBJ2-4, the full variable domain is EPEVTQTPSHQVTQMGQEVILRCVPISNHLYFYWYRQILGQKVEFLVSFYNNEISEKSEIFDDQFSVERPDGSNFTLKIRSTKLEDSAMYFCASSGDREVDIQYFGAGTRLSVL.

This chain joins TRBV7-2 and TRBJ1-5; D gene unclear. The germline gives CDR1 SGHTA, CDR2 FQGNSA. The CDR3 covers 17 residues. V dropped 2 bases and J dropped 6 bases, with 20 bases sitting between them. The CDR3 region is CASSLNPLRGKGQPQHF. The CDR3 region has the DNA TGTGCCAGCAGCTTAAATCCGTTAAGAGGGAAAGGTCAGCCCCAGCATTTT.

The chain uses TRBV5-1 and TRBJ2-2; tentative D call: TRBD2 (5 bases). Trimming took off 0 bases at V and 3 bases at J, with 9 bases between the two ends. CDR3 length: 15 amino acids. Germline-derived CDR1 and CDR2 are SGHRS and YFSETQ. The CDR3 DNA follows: TGCGCCAGCAGCTTGGACCGGGGATACACCGGGGAGCTGTTTTTT. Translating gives CASSLDRGYTGELFF.

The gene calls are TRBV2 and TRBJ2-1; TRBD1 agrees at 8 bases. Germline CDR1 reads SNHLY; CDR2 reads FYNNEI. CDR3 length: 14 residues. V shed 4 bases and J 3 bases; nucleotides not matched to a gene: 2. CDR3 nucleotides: TGTGCCAGCAGTGGGACAGGGCTCTACAATGAGCAGTTCTTC. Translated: CASSGTGLYNEQFF.

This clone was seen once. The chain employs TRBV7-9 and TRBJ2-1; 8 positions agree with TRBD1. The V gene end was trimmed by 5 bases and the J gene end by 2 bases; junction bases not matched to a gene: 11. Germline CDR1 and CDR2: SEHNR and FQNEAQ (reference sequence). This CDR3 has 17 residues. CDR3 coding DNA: TGTGCCAGCAGCGGGAAATACGAGACAGGGGCCTACAATGAGCAGTTCTTC. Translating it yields CASSGKYETGAYNEQFF.

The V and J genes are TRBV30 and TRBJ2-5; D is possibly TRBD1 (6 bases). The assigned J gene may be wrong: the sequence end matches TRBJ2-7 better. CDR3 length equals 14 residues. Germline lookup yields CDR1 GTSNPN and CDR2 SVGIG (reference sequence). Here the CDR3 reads CAWATGQGRYEQYF. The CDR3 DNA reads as TGTGCCTGGGCCACGGGGCAGGGGCGGTACGAGCAGTACTTC.

The DNA for the CDR3 is TGTGCCAGCAGTTACTCTACAGGGGTCGACACCGGGGAGCTGTTTTTT. Translated, it gives CASSYSTGVDTGELFF. V and J are TRBV6-5 and TRBJ2-2, with TRBD1 matching 7 bases. V lost 0 bases to trimming and J lost 3 bases; unmatched junction nucleotides: 4. The CDR3 consists of 16 residues. Germline values: CDR1 MNHEY, CDR2 SVGAGI.